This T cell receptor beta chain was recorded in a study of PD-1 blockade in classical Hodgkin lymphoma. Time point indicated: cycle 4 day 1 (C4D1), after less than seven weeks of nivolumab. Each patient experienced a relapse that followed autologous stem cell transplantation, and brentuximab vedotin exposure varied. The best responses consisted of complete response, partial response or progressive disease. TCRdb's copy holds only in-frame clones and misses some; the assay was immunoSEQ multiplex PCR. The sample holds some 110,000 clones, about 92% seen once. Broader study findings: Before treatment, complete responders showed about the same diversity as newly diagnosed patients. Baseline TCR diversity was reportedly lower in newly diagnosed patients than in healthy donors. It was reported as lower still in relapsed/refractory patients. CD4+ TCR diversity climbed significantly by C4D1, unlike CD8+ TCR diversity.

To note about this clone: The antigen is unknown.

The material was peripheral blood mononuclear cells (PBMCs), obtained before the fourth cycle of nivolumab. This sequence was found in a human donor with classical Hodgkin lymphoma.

The CDR3 loop is CASSDGQGADEQFF. In DNA form, the CDR3 reads TGTGCCAGCAGTGACGGACAGGGGGCCGATGAGCAGTTCTTC. The chain carries TRBV6-4 and TRBJ2-1; 11 positions agree with TRBD1. This CDR3 is built from 14 residues. Losses at the gene ends were 2 bases for V and 8 bases for J; bases not matched to a gene: 2. Germline assignment: CDR1 MRHNA and CDR2 SNTAGT.